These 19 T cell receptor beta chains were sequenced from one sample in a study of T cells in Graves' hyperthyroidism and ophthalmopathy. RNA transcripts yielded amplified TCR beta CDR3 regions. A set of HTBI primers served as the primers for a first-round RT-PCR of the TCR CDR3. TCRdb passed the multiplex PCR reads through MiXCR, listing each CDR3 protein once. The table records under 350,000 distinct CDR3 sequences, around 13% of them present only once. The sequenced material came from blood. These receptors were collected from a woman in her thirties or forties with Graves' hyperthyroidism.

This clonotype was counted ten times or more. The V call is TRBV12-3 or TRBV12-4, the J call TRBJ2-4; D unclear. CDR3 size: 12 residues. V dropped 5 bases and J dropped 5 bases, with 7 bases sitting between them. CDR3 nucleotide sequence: TGTGCCAGCAGTAGTTATGAAAACATTCAGTACTTC. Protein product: CASSSYENIQYF.

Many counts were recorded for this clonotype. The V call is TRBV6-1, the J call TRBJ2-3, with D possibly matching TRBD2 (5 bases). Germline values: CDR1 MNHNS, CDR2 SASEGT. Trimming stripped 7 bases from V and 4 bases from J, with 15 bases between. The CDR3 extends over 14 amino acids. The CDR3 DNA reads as TGTGCCAGCATTAAAGGAGGTATCGCAGATACGCAGTATTTT. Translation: CASIKGGIADTQYF.

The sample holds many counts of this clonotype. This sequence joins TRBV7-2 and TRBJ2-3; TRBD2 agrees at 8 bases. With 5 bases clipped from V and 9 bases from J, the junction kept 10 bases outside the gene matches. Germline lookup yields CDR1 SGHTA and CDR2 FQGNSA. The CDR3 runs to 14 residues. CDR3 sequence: CASSPERESRTQYF. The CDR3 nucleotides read TGTGCCAGCAGCCCAGAGCGGGAGAGTAGGACGCAGTATTTT.

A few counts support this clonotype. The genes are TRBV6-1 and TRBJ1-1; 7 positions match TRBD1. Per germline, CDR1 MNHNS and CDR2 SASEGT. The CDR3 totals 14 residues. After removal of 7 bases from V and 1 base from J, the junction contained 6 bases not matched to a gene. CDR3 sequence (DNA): TGTGCCAGCAACCAACAGGGGTGGAACACTGAAGCTTTCTTT. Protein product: CASNQQGWNTEAFF.

The CDR3 coding sequence is TGTGCCGGGTCCCGGGACACGCGATACAATGAGCAGTTCTTC. Translating gives CAGSRDTRYNEQFF. V is TRBV30 and J is TRBJ2-1, with D possibly matching TRBD1 (6 bases). This CDR3 region has 14 residues. Germline V lookup: CDR1 GTSNPN, CDR2 SVGIG (reference sequence). The V and J ends lost 8 bases and 4 bases respectively, with 18 bases between them.

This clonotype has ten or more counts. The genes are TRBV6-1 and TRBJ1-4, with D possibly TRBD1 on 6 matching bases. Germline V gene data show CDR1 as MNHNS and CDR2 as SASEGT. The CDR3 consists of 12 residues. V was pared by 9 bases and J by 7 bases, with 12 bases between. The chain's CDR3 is CASLLGGEKLFF. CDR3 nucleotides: TGTGCCAGTCTCCTAGGGGGTGAAAAACTGTTTTTT.

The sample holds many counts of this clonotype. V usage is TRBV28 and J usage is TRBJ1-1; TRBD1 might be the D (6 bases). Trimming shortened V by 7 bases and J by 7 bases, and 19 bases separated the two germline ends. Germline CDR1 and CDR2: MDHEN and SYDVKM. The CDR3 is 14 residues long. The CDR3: CASNGGLKDGEAFF. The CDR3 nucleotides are TGTGCCAGCAACGGGGGCCTCAAAGACGGTGAAGCTTTCTTT. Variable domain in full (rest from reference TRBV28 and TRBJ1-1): DVKVTQSSRYLVKRTGEKVFLECVQDMDHENMFWYRQDPGLGLRLIYFSYDVKMKEKGDIPEGYSVSREKKERFSLILESASTNQTSMYLCASNGGLKDGEAFFGQGTRLTVV.

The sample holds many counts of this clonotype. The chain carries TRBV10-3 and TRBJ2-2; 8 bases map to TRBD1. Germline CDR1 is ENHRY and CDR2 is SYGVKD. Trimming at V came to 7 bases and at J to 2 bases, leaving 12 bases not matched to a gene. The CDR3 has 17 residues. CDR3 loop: CAIKSGLGQENTGELFF. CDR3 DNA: TGTGCCATCAAGTCAGGCTTGGGACAGGAAAACACCGGGGAGCTGTTTTTT.

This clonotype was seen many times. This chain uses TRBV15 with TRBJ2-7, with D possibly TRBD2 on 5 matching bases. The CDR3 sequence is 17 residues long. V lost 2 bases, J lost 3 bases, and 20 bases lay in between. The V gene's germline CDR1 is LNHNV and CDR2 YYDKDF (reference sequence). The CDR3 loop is CATSRRGWAEAIYEQYF. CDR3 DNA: TGTGCCACCAGCAGAAGAGGGTGGGCGGAAGCAATCTACGAGCAGTACTTC.

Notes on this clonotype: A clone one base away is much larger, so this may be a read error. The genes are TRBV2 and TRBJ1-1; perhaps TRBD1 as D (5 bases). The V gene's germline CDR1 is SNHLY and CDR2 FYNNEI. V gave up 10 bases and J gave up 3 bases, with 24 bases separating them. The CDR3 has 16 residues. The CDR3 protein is CANTKVREGSDTEAFF. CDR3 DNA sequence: TGTGCCAACACCAAAGTCAGGGAGGGTTCTGACACTGAAGCTTTCTTT.

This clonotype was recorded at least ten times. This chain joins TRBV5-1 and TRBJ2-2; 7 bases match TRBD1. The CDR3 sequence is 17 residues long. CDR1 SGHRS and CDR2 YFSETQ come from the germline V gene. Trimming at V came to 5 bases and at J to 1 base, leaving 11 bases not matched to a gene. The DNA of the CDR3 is TGCGCCAGCAGGCAATACCGAGGACAGGTGAACACCGGGGAGCTGTTTTTT. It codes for CASRQYRGQVNTGELFF.

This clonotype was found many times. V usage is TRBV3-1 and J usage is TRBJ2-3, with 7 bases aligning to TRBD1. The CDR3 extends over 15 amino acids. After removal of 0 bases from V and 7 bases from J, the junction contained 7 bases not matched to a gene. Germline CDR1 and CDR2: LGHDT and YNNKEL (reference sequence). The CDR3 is CASSQDSTGSYTQYF. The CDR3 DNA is TGTGCCAGCAGCCAAGATTCGACAGGGTCCTATACGCAGTATTTT.

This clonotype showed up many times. The CDR3 coding sequence is TGTGCCAGCAGCGTGGGACAGGGAGACACTGAAGCTTTCTTT. It specifies CASSVGQGDTEAFF. This chain connects TRBV7-9 to TRBJ1-1; 9 bases align to TRBD1. This CDR3 contains 14 residues. Germline loops: CDR1 SEHNR, CDR2 FQNEAQ (reference sequence). V shed 5 bases and J 3 bases; nucleotides not matched to a gene: 4.

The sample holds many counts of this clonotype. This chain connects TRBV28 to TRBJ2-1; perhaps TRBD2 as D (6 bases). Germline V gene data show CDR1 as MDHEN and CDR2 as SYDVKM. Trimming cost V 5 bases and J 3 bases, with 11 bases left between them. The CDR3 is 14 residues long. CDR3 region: CASSAPGSYNEQFF. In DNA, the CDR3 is TGTGCCAGCAGTGCCCCCGGGAGCTACAATGAGCAGTTCTTC.

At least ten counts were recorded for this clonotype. CDR3 nucleotides: TGTGCCAGCAGCTGGGTCCTAGGGGGCAAGTCTGAAGCTTTCTTT. It encodes CASSWVLGGKSEAFF. V usage is TRBV7-8 and J usage is TRBJ1-1; 7 nucleotides align to TRBD1. The CDR3 consists of 15 residues. J gave up 6 bases and V 4 bases, and 11 bases lay outside the gene matches. Per germline, CDR1 SGHVS and CDR2 FQNEAQ.

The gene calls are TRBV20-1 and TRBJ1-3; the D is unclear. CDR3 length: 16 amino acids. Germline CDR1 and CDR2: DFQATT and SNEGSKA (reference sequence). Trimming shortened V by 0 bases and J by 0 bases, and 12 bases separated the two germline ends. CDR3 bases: TGCAGTGCTAGAGACCCGAACTTCCCCTCTGGAAACACCATATATTTT. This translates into CSARDPNFPSGNTIYF.

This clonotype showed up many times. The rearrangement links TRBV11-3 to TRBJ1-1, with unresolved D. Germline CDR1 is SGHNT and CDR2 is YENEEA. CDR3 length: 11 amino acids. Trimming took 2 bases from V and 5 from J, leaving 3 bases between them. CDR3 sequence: CASSLSTEAFF. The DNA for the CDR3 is TGTGCCAGCAGCTTATCTACTGAAGCTTTCTTT.

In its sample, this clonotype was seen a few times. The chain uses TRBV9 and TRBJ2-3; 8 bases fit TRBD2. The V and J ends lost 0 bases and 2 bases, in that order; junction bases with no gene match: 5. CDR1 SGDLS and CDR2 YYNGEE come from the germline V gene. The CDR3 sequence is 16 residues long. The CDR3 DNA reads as TGTGCCAGCAGCGTAGCGGTGACTAGCGTCACAGATACGCAGTATTTT. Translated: CASSVAVTSVTDTQYF.

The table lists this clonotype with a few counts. This CDR3 is CASSYILRQASNQPQHF. For the CDR3, the DNA is TGTGCCAGCAGTTATATTTTACGCCAGGCGAGCAATCAGCCCCAGCATTTT. This chain connects TRBV6-9 to TRBJ1-5; D is unresolved. Trimming shortened V by 2 bases and J by 1 base, and 15 bases separated the two germline ends. CDR3 length equals 17 residues. The V gene's germline CDR1 is MNHGY and CDR2 SVAAGI.